Described below is a single T cell receptor (beta chain) sequence and its context. The CDR3 totals 14 residues. CDR1 is MNHEY, CDR2 SVGAGI, per germline. With 3 bases removed from V and 8 bases from J, the gap between germline ends came to 14 bases. Original processing notes: The authors estimated nucleated cell counts from reference gene primer amplification. Produced via immunoSEQ multiplex PCR; TCRdb's table is partial and in-frame only. V, J and clone size reflect that table, while D and trimming were determined from the DNA. The sample has around 340,000 clones, around 88% seen once. The entry originates in a study of blood T cell repertoires in COVID-19. Study details: Collection of acute and convalescent COVID-19 samples took place in the United States, Italy and Spain. Sources were T cells, B-cell-depleted T cells, or PBMCs; the material itself was cDNA or gDNA.

This chain uses TRBV6-5 with TRBJ2-1, with D perhaps matching TRBD1 (6 bases). Sample: peripheral blood. The receptor's source is a young man with active or convalescent COVID-19. CDR3 sequence reads: CASSYVSSGDEQFF. The CDR3 DNA reads as TGTGCCAGCAGTTATGTTTCCTCAGGGGATGAGCAGTTCTTC.